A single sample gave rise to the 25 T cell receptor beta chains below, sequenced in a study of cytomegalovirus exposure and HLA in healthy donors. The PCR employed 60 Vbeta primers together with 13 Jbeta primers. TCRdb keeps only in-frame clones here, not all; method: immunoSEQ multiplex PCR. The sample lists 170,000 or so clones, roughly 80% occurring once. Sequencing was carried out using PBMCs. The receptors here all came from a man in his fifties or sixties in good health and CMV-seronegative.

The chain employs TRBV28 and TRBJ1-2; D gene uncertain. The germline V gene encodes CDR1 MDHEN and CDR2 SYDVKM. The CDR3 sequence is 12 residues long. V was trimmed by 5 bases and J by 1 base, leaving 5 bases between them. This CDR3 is CASSNSNYGYTF. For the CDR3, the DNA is TGTGCCAGCAGTAACAGTAACTATGGCTACACCTTC.

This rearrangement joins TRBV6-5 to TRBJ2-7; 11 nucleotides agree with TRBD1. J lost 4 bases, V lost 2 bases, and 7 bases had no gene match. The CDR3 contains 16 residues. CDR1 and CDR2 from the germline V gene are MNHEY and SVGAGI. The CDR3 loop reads CASSYPTGTGGYEQYF. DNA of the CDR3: TGTGCCAGCAGTTACCCTACCGGGACAGGGGGGTACGAGCAGTACTTC.

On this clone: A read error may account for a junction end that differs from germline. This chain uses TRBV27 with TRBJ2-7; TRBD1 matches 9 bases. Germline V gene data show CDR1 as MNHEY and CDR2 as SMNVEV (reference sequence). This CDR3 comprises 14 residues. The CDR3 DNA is TGTGCCAGCAGTTTATGGGACAGGGCGGACGAGCAGCACTTC. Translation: CASSLWDRADEQHF.

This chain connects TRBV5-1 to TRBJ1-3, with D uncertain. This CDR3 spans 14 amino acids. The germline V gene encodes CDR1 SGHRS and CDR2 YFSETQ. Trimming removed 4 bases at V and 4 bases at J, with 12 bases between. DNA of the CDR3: TGCGCCAGCAGCCCTGCGGGGTTCGGAAACACCATATATTTT. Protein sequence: CASSPAGFGNTIYF.

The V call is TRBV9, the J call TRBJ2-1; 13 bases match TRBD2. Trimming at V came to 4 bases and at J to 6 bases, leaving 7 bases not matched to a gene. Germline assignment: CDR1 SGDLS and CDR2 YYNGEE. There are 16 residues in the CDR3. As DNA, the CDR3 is TGTGCCAGCAGCCCCGGACTAGCGGGAGTGGTCAATGAGCAGTTCTTC. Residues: CASSPGLAGVVNEQFF.

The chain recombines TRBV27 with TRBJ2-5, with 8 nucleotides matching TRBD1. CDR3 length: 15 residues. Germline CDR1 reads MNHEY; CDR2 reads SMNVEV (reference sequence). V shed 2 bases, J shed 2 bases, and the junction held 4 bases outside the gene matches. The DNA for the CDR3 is TGTGCCAGCAGTTTACAAACAGGGGGGCAAGAGACCCAGTACTTC. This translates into CASSLQTGGQETQYF.

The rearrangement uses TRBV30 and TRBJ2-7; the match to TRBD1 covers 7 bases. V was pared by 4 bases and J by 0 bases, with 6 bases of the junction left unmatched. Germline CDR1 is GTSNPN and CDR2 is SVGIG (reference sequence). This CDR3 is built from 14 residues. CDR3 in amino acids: CAWKNRGSSYEQYF. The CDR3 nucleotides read TGTGCCTGGAAAAACAGGGGAAGCTCCTACGAGCAGTACTTC.

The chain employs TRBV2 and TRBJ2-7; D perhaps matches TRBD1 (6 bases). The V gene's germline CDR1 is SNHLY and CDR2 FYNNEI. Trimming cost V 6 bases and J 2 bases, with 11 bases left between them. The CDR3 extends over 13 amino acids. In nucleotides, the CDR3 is TGTGCCAGCAGGGAGGACAGAACCTACGAGCAGTACTTC. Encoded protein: CASREDRTYEQYF.

The CDR3 nucleotides read TGTGCCAGCAGTAAGCAGAACAGGGCCTCCTATGGCTACACCTTC. It codes for CASSKQNRASYGYTF. V usage is TRBV6-5 and J usage is TRBJ1-2; perhaps TRBD1 as D (6 bases). The CDR3 runs to 15 residues. Germline CDR1 is MNHEY and CDR2 is SVGAGI. V lost 5 bases and J lost 4, with 17 bases in between.

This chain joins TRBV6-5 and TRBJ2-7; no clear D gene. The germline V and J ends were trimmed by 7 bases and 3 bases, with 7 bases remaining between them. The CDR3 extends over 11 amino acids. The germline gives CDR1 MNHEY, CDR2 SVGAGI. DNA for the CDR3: TGTGCCAGCATACTCAACTACGAGCAGTACTTC. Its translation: CASILNYEQYF.

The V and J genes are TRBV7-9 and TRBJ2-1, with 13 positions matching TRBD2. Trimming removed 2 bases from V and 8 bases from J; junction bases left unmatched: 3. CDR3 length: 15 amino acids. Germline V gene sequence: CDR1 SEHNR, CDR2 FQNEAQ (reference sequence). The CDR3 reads CASSLSGTSGDEQFF. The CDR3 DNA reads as TGTGCCAGCAGCTTATCCGGGACTAGCGGGGATGAGCAGTTCTTC.

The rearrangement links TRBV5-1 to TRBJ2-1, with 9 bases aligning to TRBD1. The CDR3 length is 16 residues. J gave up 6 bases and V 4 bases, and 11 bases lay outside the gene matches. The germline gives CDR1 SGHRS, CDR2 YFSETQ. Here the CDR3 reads CASSLRQGGGINEQFF. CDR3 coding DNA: TGCGCCAGCAGCCTGCGACAGGGGGGAGGAATCAATGAGCAGTTCTTC.

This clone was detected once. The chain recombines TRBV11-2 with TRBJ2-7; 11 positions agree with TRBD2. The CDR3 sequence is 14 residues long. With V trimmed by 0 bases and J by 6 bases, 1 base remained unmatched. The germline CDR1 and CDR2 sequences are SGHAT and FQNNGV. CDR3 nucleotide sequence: TGTGCCAGCAGCTTAGAACTAGCGGGAGTCGAGCAGTACTTC. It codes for CASSLELAGVEQYF.

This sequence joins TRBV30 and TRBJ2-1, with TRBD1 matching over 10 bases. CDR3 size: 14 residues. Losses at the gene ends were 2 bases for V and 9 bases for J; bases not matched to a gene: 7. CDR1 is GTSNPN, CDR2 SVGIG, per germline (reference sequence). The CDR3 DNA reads TGTGCCTGGAGTTGGGACAGGGGAGTGGGTGAGCAGTTCTTC. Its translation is CAWSWDRGVGEQFF.

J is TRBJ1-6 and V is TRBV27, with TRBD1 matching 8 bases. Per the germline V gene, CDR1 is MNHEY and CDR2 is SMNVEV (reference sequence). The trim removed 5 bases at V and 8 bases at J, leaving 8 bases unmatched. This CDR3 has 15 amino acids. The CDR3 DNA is TGTGCCAGCAGTCCTGGGGGACAGGCACATTCACCCCTCCACTTT. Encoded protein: CASSPGGQAHSPLHF.

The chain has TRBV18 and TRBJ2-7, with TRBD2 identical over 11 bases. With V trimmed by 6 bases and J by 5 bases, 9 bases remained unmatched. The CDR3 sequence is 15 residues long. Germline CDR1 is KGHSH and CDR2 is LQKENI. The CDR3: CASSRRLAGNNEQYF. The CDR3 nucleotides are TGTGCCAGCTCGCGGCGACTAGCGGGAAATAACGAGCAGTACTTC.

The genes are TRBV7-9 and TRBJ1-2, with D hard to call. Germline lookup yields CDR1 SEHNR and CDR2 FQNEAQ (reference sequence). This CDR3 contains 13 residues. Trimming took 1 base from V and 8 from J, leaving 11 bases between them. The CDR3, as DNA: TGTGCCAGCAGCTTAGAGGGAGTAGACGGCTACACCTTC. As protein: CASSLEGVDGYTF.

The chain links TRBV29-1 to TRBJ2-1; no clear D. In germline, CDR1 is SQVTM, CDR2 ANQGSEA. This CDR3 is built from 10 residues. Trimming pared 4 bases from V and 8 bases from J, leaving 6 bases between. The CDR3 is CSVVVDEQFF. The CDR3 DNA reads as TGCAGCGTTGTCGTAGATGAGCAGTTCTTC.

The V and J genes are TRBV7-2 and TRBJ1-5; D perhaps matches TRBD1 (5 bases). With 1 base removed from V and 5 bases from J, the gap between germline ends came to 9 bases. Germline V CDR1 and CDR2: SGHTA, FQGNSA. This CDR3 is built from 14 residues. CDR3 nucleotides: TGTGCCAGCAGCTTAGATGGGGGGGATCAGCCCCAGCATTTT. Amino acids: CASSLDGGDQPQHF. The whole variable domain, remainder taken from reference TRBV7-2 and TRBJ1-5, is GAGVSQSPSNKVTEKGKDVELRCDPISGHTALYWYRQSLGQGLEFLIYFQGNSAPDKSGLPSDRFSAERTGGSVSTLTIQRTQQEDSAVYLCASSLDGGDQPQHFGDGTRLSIL.

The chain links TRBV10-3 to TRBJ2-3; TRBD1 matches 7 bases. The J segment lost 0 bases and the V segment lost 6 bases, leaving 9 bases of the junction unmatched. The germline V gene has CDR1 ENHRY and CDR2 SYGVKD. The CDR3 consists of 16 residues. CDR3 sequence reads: CAISEQGRTSTDTQYF. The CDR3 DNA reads TGTGCCATCAGCGAACAGGGGCGAACTAGCACAGATACGCAGTATTTT.

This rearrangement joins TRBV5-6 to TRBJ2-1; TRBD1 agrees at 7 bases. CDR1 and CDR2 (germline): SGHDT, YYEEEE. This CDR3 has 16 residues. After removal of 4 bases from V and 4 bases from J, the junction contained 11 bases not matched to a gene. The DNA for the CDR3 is TGTGCCAGCAGCCAACCTGGACAGGTGGGATACAATGAGCAGTTCTTC. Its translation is CASSQPGQVGYNEQFF.

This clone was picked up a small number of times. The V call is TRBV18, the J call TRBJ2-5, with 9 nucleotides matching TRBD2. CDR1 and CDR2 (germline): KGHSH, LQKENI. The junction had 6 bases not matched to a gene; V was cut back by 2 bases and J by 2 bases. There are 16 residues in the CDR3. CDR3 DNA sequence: TGTGCCAGCTCACCATCTGCTAGCGGGATACAAGAGACCCAGTACTTC. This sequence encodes CASSPSASGIQETQYF.

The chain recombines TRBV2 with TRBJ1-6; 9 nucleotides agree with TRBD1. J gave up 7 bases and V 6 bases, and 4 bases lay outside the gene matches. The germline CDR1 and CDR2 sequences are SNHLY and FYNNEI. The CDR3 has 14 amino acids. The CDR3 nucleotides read TGTGCCAGCAGGACCGGGACAGGGAATTCACCCCTCCACTTT. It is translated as CASRTGTGNSPLHF.

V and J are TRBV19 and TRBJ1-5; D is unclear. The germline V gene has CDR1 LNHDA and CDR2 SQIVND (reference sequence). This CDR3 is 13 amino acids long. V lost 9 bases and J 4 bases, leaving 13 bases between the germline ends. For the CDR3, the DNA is TGTGCCAGCCACCTGGAACAGAATCAGCCCCAGCATTTT. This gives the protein CASHLEQNQPQHF.

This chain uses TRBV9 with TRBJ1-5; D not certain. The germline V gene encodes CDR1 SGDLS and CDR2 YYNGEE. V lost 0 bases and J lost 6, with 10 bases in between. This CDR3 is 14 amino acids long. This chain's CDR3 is CASSVGGGFQPQHF. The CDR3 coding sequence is TGTGCCAGCAGCGTAGGGGGAGGTTTTCAGCCCCAGCATTTT.